This TCR beta chain was obtained from a study of blood T cell repertoires in COVID-19. Looking at the study overall: T cells, B-cell-depleted T cells, or PBMCs provided the cDNA or gDNA that served as material.

Concerning this clone: This sample also contains other DNA sequences that code for the same CDR3.

How the authors handled the data: Nucleated cell counts were estimated from reference gene primer amplification. The table came from immunoSEQ multiplex PCR; TCRdb's copy has only in-frame clones and leaves some out. The V and J calls and clone size are taken from that table; D and trimming were inferred from the DNA. The table has some 71,000 clones, around nine tenths seen once. This receptor was taken from a woman younger than 35 with acute or convalescent COVID-19. The sample was peripheral blood.

The CDR3 DNA sequence: TGTGCCACGGGTCGGGCGGGGCGGGCAGATACGCAGTATTTT. It translates to CATGRAGRADTQYF. V and J are TRBV28 and TRBJ2-3, with TRBD2 as a possible D gene (6 bases). Germline V gene sequence: CDR1 MDHEN, CDR2 SYDVKM. The length of the CDR3 is 14 residues. Between the trimmed V and J ends, which lost 10 bases and 4 bases, there was a span of 18 bases.